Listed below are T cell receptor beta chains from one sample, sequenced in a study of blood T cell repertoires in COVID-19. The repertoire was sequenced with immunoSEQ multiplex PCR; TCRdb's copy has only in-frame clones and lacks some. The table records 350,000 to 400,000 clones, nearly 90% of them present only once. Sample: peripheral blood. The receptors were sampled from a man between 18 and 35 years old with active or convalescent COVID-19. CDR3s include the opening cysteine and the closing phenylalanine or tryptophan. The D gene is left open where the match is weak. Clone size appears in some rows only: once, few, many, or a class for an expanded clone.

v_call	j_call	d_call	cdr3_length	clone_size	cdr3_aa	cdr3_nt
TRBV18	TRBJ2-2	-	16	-	CASSPERTAGTGELFF	TGTGCCAGCTCACCGGAGAGGACAGCTGGCACCGGGGAGCTGTTTTTT
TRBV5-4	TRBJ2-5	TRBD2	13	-	CASRPGLQETQYF	TGTGCCAGCAGGCCGGGACTACAAGAGACCCAGTACTTC
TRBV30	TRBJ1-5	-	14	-	CAWSEDSGFRPQHF	TGTGCCTGGAGTGAGGATTCAGGATTCAGGCCCCAGCATTTT
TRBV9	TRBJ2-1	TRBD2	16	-	CASSVASSGRGNEQFF	TGTGCCAGCAGCGTAGCTAGTAGCGGGAGAGGCAATGAGCAGTTCTTC
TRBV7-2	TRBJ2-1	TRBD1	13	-	CASSPDRVNEQFF	TGTGCCAGCAGCCCTGACAGGGTAAATGAGCAGTTCTTC
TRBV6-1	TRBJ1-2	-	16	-	CASSENPNRPNYGYTF	TGTGCCAGCAGTGAAAATCCAAACAGGCCCAACTATGGCTACACCTTC
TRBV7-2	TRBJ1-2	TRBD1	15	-	CASRETGIINYGYTF	TGTGCCAGCAGGGAGACAGGGATCATTAACTATGGCTACACCTTC
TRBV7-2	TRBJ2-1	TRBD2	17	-	CASSSFRAGDSYNEQFF	TGTGCCAGCAGCTCGTTCCGAGCGGGAGACTCCTACAATGAGCAGTTCTTC
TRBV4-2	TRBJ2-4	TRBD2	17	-	CASSPRVAGDQGNIQYF	TGTGCCAGCAGCCCCCGGGTAGCGGGAGATCAGGGAAACATTCAGTACTTC
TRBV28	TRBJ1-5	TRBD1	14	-	CASRGDRGDQPQHF	TGTGCCAGCAGGGGGGACAGGGGGGATCAGCCCCAGCATTTT
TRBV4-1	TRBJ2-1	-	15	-	CASSQAKVSYNEQFF	TGCGCCAGCAGCCAAGCTAAAGTCTCCTACAATGAGCAGTTCTTC
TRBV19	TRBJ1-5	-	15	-	CASSLVGGRNQPQHF	TGTGCCAGTAGCCTTGTGGGCGGGAGGAATCAGCCCCAGCATTTT
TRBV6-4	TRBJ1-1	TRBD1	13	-	CASRKTGAAEAFF	TGTGCCAGCAGGAAAACAGGGGCCGCTGAAGCTTTCTTT
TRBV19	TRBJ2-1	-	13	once	CASSIGGGGEQFF	TGTGCCAGTAGTATAGGGGGAGGAGGTGAGCAGTTCTTC
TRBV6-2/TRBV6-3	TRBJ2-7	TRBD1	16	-	CASSYLLTGQAYEQYF	TGTGCCAGCAGTTACTTATTGACAGGGCAAGCCTACGAGCAGTACTTC
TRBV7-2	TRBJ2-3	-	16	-	CASSLDGRVTTDTQYF	TGTGCCAGCAGCTTAGACGGGAGAGTCACTACAGATACGCAGTATTTT
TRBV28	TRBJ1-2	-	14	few	CASSRGQKNYGYTF	TGTGCCAGCAGTCGCGGACAGAAAAACTATGGCTACACCTTC
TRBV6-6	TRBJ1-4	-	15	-	CASHGGGSTNEKLFF	TGTGCCTCACACGGTGGGGGCAGCACTAATGAAAAACTGTTTTTT
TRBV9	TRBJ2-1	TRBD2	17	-	CASSVAGTSISYNEQFF	TGTGCCAGCAGCGTAGCCGGGACTAGTATCTCCTACAATGAGCAGTTCTTC
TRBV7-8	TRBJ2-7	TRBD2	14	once	CASKERENSYEQYF	TGTGCCAGCAAGGAGCGGGAGAACTCCTACGAGCAGTACTTC
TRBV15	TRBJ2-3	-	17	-	CATSSILGGTRTDTQYF	TGTGCCACCAGCAGTATACTAGGCGGGACGCGCACAGATACGCAGTATTTT
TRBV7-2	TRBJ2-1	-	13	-	CASSPRTITEQFF	TGTGCCAGCAGTCCCAGGACAATTACTGAGCAGTTCTTC
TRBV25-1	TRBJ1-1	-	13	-	CASSERVNTEAFF	TGTGCCAGCAGTGAGAGAGTGAACACTGAAGCTTTCTTT
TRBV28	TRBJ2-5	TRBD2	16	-	CASSLGNQGPGGTQYF	TGTGCCAGCAGTTTGGGAAATCAGGGACCGGGGGGGACCCAGTACTTC
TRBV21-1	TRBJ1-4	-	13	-	CASSTGQSEKLFF	TGTGCCAGCAGCACGGGACAGAGTGAAAAACTGTTTTTT
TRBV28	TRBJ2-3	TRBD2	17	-	CASSFRSLIAGADTQYF	TGTGCCAGCAGTTTTCGGTCGTTAATAGCGGGAGCAGATACGCAGTATTTT
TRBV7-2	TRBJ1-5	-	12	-	CASSSFNQPQHF	TGTGCCAGCAGCTCCTTCAATCAGCCCCAGCATTTT
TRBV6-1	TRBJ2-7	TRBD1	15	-	CASSESTGSSYEQYF	TGTGCCAGCAGTGAGTCGACAGGGAGCTCCTACGAGCAGTACTTC